This T cell receptor beta chain was identified in a study of CD8 T cells in ankylosing spondylitis. This CDR3 is 11 amino acids long. CDR1 is SQVTM and CDR2 is ANQGSEA in the germline V gene. With regard to this clonotype: The junction and the germline gene differ at one end; a read error may be behind it.

Molecular-barcoded quantitative 5'-RACE produced these TCR beta libraries. TCRdb re-called the 5' RACE reads with MiXCR, one entry per CDR3 protein. This sample has under 450,000 distinct CDR3 sequences, with approximately 20% found just once. This clonotype was sampled from a male donor with ankylosing spondylitis or in good health (not recorded which). The chain links TRBV29-1 to TRBJ2-5, with D perhaps matching TRBD2 (7 bases). Specimen: blood, either unsorted or a sorted T cell fraction (not recorded which). CDR3 DNA: TGCAGCGCAGGGGCGGGGGAGACCCAGAACTTC. It translates to CSAGAGETQNF.